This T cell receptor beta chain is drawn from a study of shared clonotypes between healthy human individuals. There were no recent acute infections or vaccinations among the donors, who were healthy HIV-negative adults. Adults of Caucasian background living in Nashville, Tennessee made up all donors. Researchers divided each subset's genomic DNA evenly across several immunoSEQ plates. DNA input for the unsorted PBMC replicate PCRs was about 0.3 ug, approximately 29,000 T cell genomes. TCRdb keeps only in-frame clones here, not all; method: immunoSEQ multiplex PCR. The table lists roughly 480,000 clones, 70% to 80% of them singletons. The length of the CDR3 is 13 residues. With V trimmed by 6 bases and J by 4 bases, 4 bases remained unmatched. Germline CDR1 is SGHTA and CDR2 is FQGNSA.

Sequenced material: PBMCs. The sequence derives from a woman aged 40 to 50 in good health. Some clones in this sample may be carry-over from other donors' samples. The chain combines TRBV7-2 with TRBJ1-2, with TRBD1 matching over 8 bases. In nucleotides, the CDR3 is TGTGCCAGCAGGCCGACAGGGGTCTATGGCTACACCTTC. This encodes CASRPTGVYGYTF.